Listed here are 9 T cell receptor beta chains from one sample, sequenced in a study of CD8 T cells in ankylosing spondylitis. One entry per CDR3 protein results from TCRdb running MiXCR on the 5' RACE reads. The profile shows 7,500 to 10,000 distinct CDR3 sequences, roughly 6.4% of them singletons. The sample consisted of blood, either unsorted or a sorted T cell fraction (not recorded which). The receptors were sampled from a female donor with ankylosing spondylitis or in good health (not recorded which).

The chain couples TRBV9 to TRBJ2-3; weak D call: TRBD2 (6 bases). Germline CDR1 and CDR2: SGDLS and YYNGEE. V was cut by 2 bases and J by 2 bases, with 12 bases left in between. The CDR3 consists of 15 residues. The CDR3 here is CASSVDGSYTDTQYF. The CDR3 region has the DNA TGTGCCAGCAGCGTCGACGGGAGTTACACAGATACGCAGTATTTT.

In this sample, this clonotype turned up many times. This sequence joins TRBV9 and TRBJ2-7; 8 nucleotides align to TRBD1. CDR3 length: 14 residues. Germline lookup yields CDR1 SGDLS and CDR2 YYNGEE. V lost 4 bases to trimming and J lost 4 bases; unmatched junction nucleotides: 7. The CDR3 DNA is TGTGCCAGCAGCCCAGGTCGACAGGGGTACGAGCAGTACTTC. It specifies CASSPGRQGYEQYF.

This clonotype was counted ten times or more. This chain uses TRBV9 with TRBJ2-1, with 14 nucleotides matching TRBD2. After removal of 4 bases from V and 9 bases from J, the junction contained 6 bases not matched to a gene. CDR3 size: 15 residues. Per germline, CDR1 SGDLS and CDR2 YYNGEE. For the CDR3, the DNA is TGTGCCAGCAGCCCGACTAGCGGGAGGGCCGGTGAGCAGTTCTTC. This encodes CASSPTSGRAGEQFF.

This clonotype was counted at least ten times. This chain links TRBV9 with TRBJ2-3; a possible D gene is TRBD1 (5 bases). The ends were cut back, 0 bases at V and 1 base at J, with 6 bases in the middle. Germline values: CDR1 SGDLS, CDR2 YYNGEE. The CDR3 consists of 14 residues. The CDR3 nucleotides are TGTGCCAGCAGCGTAGCCAGGGGCACAGATACGCAGTATTTT. Amino acid sequence: CASSVARGTDTQYF. Full variable domain (outside the CDR3, taken from reference TRBV9 and TRBJ2-3): DSGVTQTPKHLITATGQRVTLRCSPRSGDLSVYWYQQSLDQGLQFLIQYYNGEERAKGNILERFSAQQFPDLHSELNLSSLELGDSALYFCASSVARGTDTQYFGPGTRLTVL.

This clonotype was seen at least ten times. The gene calls are TRBV9 and TRBJ2-7; 7 nucleotides match TRBD1. The J segment lost 4 bases and the V segment lost 0 bases, leaving 4 bases of the junction unmatched. This CDR3 has 14 residues. CDR1 and CDR2 from the germline V gene are SGDLS and YYNGEE. CDR3 region: CASSVGTGAYEQYF. In DNA form, the CDR3 reads TGTGCCAGCAGCGTAGGTACAGGGGCGTACGAGCAGTACTTC.

This clonotype rates as medium-sized. This chain uses TRBV9 with TRBJ2-3, with TRBD2 identical over 9 bases. This CDR3 has 16 amino acids. Trimming at V came to 0 bases and at J to 3 bases, leaving 5 bases not matched to a gene. Per germline, CDR1 SGDLS and CDR2 YYNGEE. This CDR3 is CASSVAGGRATDTQYF. The CDR3 DNA is TGTGCCAGCAGCGTAGCCGGCGGGAGGGCGACAGATACGCAGTATTTT.

Many counts were recorded for this clonotype. J is TRBJ2-7 and V is TRBV9; maybe TRBD2 (6 bases). V lost 0 bases and J lost 0, with 10 bases in between. This CDR3 has 15 amino acids. Per the germline V gene, CDR1 is SGDLS and CDR2 is YYNGEE. The CDR3 DNA is TGTGCCAGCAGCGTAGGAGGGAGGAACTCCTACGAGCAGTACTTC. It translates to CASSVGGRNSYEQYF.

The chain recombines TRBV9 with TRBJ2-1, with a tentative D call TRBD2 (6 bases). This CDR3 comprises 16 residues. Trimming took 3 bases from V and 9 from J, leaving 22 bases between them. Germline values: CDR1 SGDLS, CDR2 YYNGEE. Here the CDR3 reads CASSGTIGTEQFEQFF. DNA of the CDR3: TGTGCCAGCAGCGGAACTATCGGGACTGAACAATTTGAGCAGTTCTTC.

This chain joins TRBV9 and TRBJ2-1, with D possibly matching TRBD2 (6 bases). CDR1 and CDR2 (germline): SGDLS, YYNGEE. Trimming removed 3 bases from V and 2 bases from J, with 18 bases in between. There are 17 residues in the CDR3. CDR3: CASSAGGSGVTYNEQFF. The CDR3 nucleotides are TGTGCCAGCAGCGCAGGAGGGAGTGGCGTCACCTACAATGAGCAGTTCTTC. Full variable domain (outside the CDR3, taken from reference TRBV9 and TRBJ2-1): DSGVTQTPKHLITATGQRVTLRCSPRSGDLSVYWYQQSLDQGLQFLIQYYNGEERAKGNILERFSAQQFPDLHSELNLSSLELGDSALYFCASSAGGSGVTYNEQFFGPGTRLTVL.